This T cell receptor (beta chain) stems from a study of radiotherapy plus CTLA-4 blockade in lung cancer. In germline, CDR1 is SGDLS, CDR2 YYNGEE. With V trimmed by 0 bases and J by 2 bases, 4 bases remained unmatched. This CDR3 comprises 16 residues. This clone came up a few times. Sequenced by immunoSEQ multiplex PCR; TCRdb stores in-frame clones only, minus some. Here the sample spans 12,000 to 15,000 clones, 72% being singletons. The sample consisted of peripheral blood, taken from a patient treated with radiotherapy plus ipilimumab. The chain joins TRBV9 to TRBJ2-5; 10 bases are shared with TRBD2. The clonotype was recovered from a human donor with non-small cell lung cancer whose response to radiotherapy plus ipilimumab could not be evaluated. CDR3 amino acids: CASSVGVAGGQETQYF. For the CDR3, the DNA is TGTGCCAGCAGCGTAGGGGTAGCGGGGGGTCAAGAGACCCAGTACTTC.